This entry lists 25 T cell receptor beta chains sequenced from one sample in a study of T cell responses to AZD1222 COVID-19 vaccine. Clones were sequenced by immunoSEQ multiplex PCR, and TCRdb holds only the in-frame ones, with some missing. The profile shows roughly 120,000 clones, 81% of them singletons. The input for sequencing was peripheral blood, taken on day 0 of AZD1222 vaccination. These receptors all come from an adult in good health.

The chain employs TRBV4-3 and TRBJ2-7; 13 bases are a match to TRBD2. This CDR3 contains 16 residues. Germline trimming cut 4 bases from V and 4 bases from J; bases unmatched to any gene: 7. Germline V gene lookup returns CDR1 LGHNA and CDR2 YSLEER. The CDR3 DNA reads TGCGCCAGCAGCCGCGGACTAGCGGGAGAAATGTACGAGCAGTACTTC. Amino acids: CASSRGLAGEMYEQYF.

The table lists this clone with a few counts. The V and J genes are TRBV28 and TRBJ2-7, with TRBD1 matching 8 bases. The CDR3 length is 17 residues. Germline V gene sequence: CDR1 MDHEN, CDR2 SYDVKM. The trim removed 6 bases at V and 4 bases at J, leaving 17 bases unmatched. In DNA, the CDR3 is TGTGCCAGCAGAAAAAACCTTCGACAGGGGAAGCGGTACGAGCAGTACTTC. Its translation: CASRKNLRQGKRYEQYF.

In the case of this clone: One end of the junction does not line up with germline, which may come from a read error. The chain couples TRBV11-2 to TRBJ2-7, with 7 nucleotides matching TRBD2. Germline V CDR1 and CDR2: SGHAT, FQNNGV. There are 14 residues in the CDR3. This chain's CDR3 is CASSLDGGSYEQYF. The DNA of the CDR3 is TGTGCCAGCAGCCTAGACGGGGGGTCCTACGAGCAGTACTTC.

The genes are TRBV19 and TRBJ2-7; no reliable D call. CDR3 size: 13 residues. CDR1 is LNHDA, CDR2 SQIVND, per germline (reference sequence). Trimming removed 6 bases from V and 0 bases from J, with 9 bases in between. CDR3 loop: CASRTLDSYEQYF. CDR3 DNA sequence: TGTGCCAGTAGAACTCTAGACTCCTACGAGCAGTACTTC.

On this clone: Within the sample, other DNA sequences also encode this same CDR3. J is TRBJ1-1 and V is TRBV24-1; no definite D call. CDR1 is KGHDR and CDR2 is SFDVKD in the germline V gene. V was cut by 3 bases and J by 1 base, with 2 bases left in between. This CDR3 contains 12 residues. This chain's CDR3 is CATSDQNTEAFF. In DNA form, the CDR3 reads TGTGCCACCAGTGATCAGAACACTGAAGCTTTCTTT.

CDR3 sequence (DNA): TGTGCCAGCAGTTTCGGACCCAGGGGGGCTTGGGGCTACACCTTC. Translating it yields CASSFGPRGAWGYTF. The chain recombines TRBV28 with TRBJ1-2; 7 positions match TRBD1. The V and J ends lost 3 bases and 8 bases, in that order; junction bases with no gene match: 12. The germline CDR1 and CDR2 sequences are MDHEN and SYDVKM. The CDR3 is 15 amino acids.

This clone occurred a few times. This chain connects TRBV2 to TRBJ2-6, with 12 nucleotides matching TRBD1. The J segment lost 4 bases and the V segment lost 6 bases, leaving 13 bases of the junction unmatched. The germline V gene encodes CDR1 SNHLY and CDR2 FYNNEI. There are 19 residues in the CDR3. As DNA, the CDR3 is TGTGCCAGCAGCGCAACTCGGGGACAGGGGGCGAGAGGGGCCAACGTCCTGACTTTC. Amino acid sequence: CASSATRGQGARGANVLTF. Full variable domain (missing parts from reference TRBV2 and TRBJ2-6): EPEVTQTPSHQVTQMGQEVILRCVPISNHLYFYWYRQILGQKVEFLVSFYNNEISEKSEIFDDQFSVERPDGSNFTLKIRSTKLEDSAMYFCASSATRGQGARGANVLTFGAGSRLTVL.

This chain uses TRBV7-9 with TRBJ2-7; D possibly corresponds to TRBD2 (5 bases). V lost 1 base and J 7 bases, leaving 8 bases between the germline ends. This CDR3 region has 12 residues. Germline CDR1 reads SEHNR; CDR2 reads FQNEAQ (reference sequence). For the CDR3, the DNA is TGTGCCAGCAGCTTAGGACCGGGGGAGCAGTACTTC. It encodes CASSLGPGEQYF.

This chain uses TRBV2 with TRBJ1-2, with D maybe TRBD1 (6 bases). Germline CDR1 and CDR2: SNHLY and FYNNEI. The V end lost 2 bases, the J end lost 8 bases, and 12 bases lay between the germline ends. This CDR3 is 13 amino acids long. The CDR3 protein is CASSETGRHGYTF. The DNA for the CDR3 is TGTGCCAGCAGTGAAACAGGGAGGCACGGCTACACCTTC.

The chain links TRBV6-1 to TRBJ1-5; D gene unclear. V lost 0 bases to trimming and J lost 4 bases, with 4 bases between them. Germline CDR1 reads MNHNS; CDR2 reads SASEGT. The CDR3 is 13 amino acids. In nucleotides, the CDR3 is TGTGCCAGCAGTGAAGCTGAGAATCAGCCCCAGCATTTT. Translating gives CASSEAENQPQHF.

The CDR3 here is CASSPRDRAYEQYF. The CDR3 DNA sequence: TGTGCCAGCAGCCCCCGGGACCGTGCCTACGAGCAGTACTTC. The chain employs TRBV7-9 and TRBJ2-7; D may correspond to TRBD1 or TRBD2 (5 bases each). Per germline, CDR1 SEHNR and CDR2 FQNEAQ (reference sequence). The germline V and J ends were trimmed by 5 bases and 2 bases, with 13 bases remaining between them. The CDR3 is made up of 14 amino acids.

This rearrangement joins TRBV7-9 to TRBJ2-5, with D possibly being TRBD2 (5 bases). CDR1 is SEHNR, CDR2 FQNEAQ, per germline (reference sequence). The CDR3 sequence is 14 residues long. V was cut by 3 bases and J by 2 bases, with 10 bases left in between. The CDR3 DNA reads as TGTGCCAGCAGCTTCTTGGGGAGACAAGAGACCCAGTACTTC. As protein: CASSFLGRQETQYF.

CDR3 loop: CASRTSGNTGELFF. CDR3 DNA sequence: TGTGCCAGCAGAACTAGCGGAAACACCGGGGAGCTGTTTTTT. This rearrangement joins TRBV6-4 to TRBJ2-2; 8 nucleotides align to TRBD2. Germline V gives CDR1 MRHNA, CDR2 SNTAGT. Trimming took 6 bases from V and 2 from J; bases not matched to a gene: 2. The CDR3 length is 14 residues.

In its sample, this clone was seen once. This rearrangement joins TRBV28 to TRBJ1-2, with D perhaps matching TRBD1 (6 bases). This CDR3 is 15 amino acids long. Trimming took off 8 bases at V and 4 bases at J, with 20 bases between the two ends. CDR1 is MDHEN and CDR2 is SYDVKM in the germline V gene. The CDR3 nucleotides read TGTGCCAGCCGGGGGGCAATTCAGGGTATCTATGGCTACACCTTC. It encodes CASRGAIQGIYGYTF.

The chain couples TRBV12-3 or TRBV12-4 to TRBJ1-5; D is uncertain. The CDR3 has 13 residues. V gave up 6 bases and J gave up 7 bases, with 13 bases separating them. CDR3 protein: CASRAPLMQPQHF. The CDR3 nucleotides are TGTGCCAGCAGGGCACCCCTCATGCAGCCCCAGCATTTT.

This chain uses TRBV6-5 with TRBJ2-3; D uncertain. V lost 4 bases and J lost 6, with 14 bases in between. The CDR3 is made up of 14 amino acids. CDR1 and CDR2 (germline): MNHEY, SVGAGI. CDR3 nucleotides: TGTGCCAGCAGTTCCCTCACGACTTCGGATACGCAGTATTTT. Translated, it gives CASSSLTTSDTQYF.

This clone occurred a few times. The chain employs TRBV4-1 and TRBJ2-5; D call uncertain. CDR3 length: 16 residues. Germline values: CDR1 MGHRA, CDR2 YSYEKL. V gave up 1 base and J gave up 0 bases, with 12 bases separating them. This CDR3 reads CASSQGRFPDQETQYF. As DNA, the CDR3 is TGCGCCAGCAGCCAAGGTCGATTCCCAGACCAAGAGACCCAGTACTTC.

The chain combines TRBV3-1 (or the pseudogene TRBV3-2) with TRBJ1-2; D uncertain. Germline V CDR1 and CDR2: LGHDT, YNNKEL (reference sequence). This CDR3 is 14 amino acids long. V was cut by 1 base and J by 0 bases, with 6 bases left in between. CDR3 DNA: TGTGCCAGCAGCCAAGGGATATCTAACTATGGCTACACCTTC. Translated, it gives CASSQGISNYGYTF.

This clone was observed a handful of times. J is TRBJ2-1 and V is TRBV24-1; D not certain. The CDR3 extends over 16 amino acids. In germline, CDR1 is KGHDR, CDR2 SFDVKD. V was pared by 4 bases and J by 0 bases, with 12 bases between. The CDR3 nucleotides are TGTGCCACCAGTGAAACCCCGACAAGCTCCTACAATGAGCAGTTCTTC. Its translation is CATSETPTSSYNEQFF.

The chain uses TRBV5-1 and TRBJ2-2; D might be TRBD1 (5 bases). The CDR3 sequence is 15 residues long. V dropped 4 bases and J dropped 1 base, with 11 bases sitting between them. The germline V gene has CDR1 SGHRS and CDR2 YFSETQ. CDR3: CASSPTTGNTGELFF. The CDR3 DNA reads as TGCGCCAGCAGCCCCACTACAGGGAACACCGGGGAGCTGTTTTTT.

V gene TRBV7-8 combines with J gene TRBJ2-1; no definite D call. Trimming cost V 1 base and J 4 bases, with 5 bases left between them. There are 13 residues in the CDR3. Germline loops: CDR1 SGHVS, CDR2 FQNEAQ. The CDR3 DNA is TGTGCCAGCAGCTTAGGCACGTACAATGAGCAGTTCTTC. Protein sequence: CASSLGTYNEQFF.

In DNA, the CDR3 is TGTGCCAGCAGCCCTTTAGTAGGGGGTAAAGGCTACACCTTC. Its protein product is CASSPLVGGKGYTF. The chain uses TRBV28 and TRBJ1-2; perhaps TRBD1 as D (6 bases). From germline, CDR1 is MDHEN and CDR2 SYDVKM. V gave up 6 bases and J gave up 8 bases, with 19 bases separating them. The CDR3 length is 14 residues.

The chain combines TRBV6-5 with TRBJ2-7, with 8 bases lining up with TRBD1. After removal of 6 bases from V and 2 bases from J, the junction contained 6 bases not matched to a gene. In germline, CDR1 is MNHEY, CDR2 SVGAGI. The CDR3 consists of 14 residues. CDR3 sequence: CASRNRGAPYEQYF. CDR3 DNA: TGTGCCAGCAGGAACAGGGGGGCCCCCTACGAGCAGTACTTC.

The chain combines TRBV18 with TRBJ1-6, with no clear D. The V and J ends lost 3 bases and 10 bases respectively, with 13 bases between them. The CDR3 contains 14 residues. Germline V gene sequence: CDR1 KGHSH, CDR2 LQKENI. CDR3 protein: CASSPSPSGSPLHF. The CDR3 DNA sequence: TGTGCCAGCTCACCCAGTCCCAGTGGGTCACCCCTCCACTTT.

The rearrangement joins TRBV5-6 to TRBJ2-2; TRBD1 agrees at 9 bases. This CDR3 spans 13 amino acids. Germline-derived CDR1 and CDR2 are SGHDT and YYEEEE. The V segment lost 7 bases and the J segment 4 bases; nucleotides outside the gene matches: 2. The CDR3 region is CASWTGVTGELFF. CDR3 bases: TGTGCCAGCTGGACAGGGGTCACCGGGGAGCTGTTTTTT. Looking up the rest from reference TRBV5-6 and TRBJ2-2 gives the full variable domain: DAGVTQSPTHLIKTRGQQVTLRCSPKSGHDTVSWYQQALGQGPQFIFQYYEEEERQRGNFPDRFSGHQFPNYSSELNVNALLLGDSALYLCASWTGVTGELFFGEGSRLTVL.